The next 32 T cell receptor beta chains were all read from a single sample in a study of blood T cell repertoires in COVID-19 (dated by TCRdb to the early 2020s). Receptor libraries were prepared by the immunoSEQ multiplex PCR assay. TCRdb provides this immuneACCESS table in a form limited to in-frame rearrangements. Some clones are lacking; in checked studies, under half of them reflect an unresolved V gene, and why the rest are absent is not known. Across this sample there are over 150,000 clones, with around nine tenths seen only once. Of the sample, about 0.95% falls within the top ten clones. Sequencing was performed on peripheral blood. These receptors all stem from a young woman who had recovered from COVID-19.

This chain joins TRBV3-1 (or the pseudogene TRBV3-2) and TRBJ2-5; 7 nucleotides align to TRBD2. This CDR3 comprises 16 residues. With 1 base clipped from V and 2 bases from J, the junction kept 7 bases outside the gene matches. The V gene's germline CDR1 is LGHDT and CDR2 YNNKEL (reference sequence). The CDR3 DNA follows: TGTGCCAGCAGCCAAGGAGGGAGGGAGTTACAAGAGACCCAGTACTTC. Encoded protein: CASSQGGRELQETQYF.

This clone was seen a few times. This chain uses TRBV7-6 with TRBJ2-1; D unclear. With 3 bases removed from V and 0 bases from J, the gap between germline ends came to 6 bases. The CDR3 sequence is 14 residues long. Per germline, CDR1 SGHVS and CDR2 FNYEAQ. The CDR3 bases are TGTGCCAGCAGCTTTGGCGGCTCCTACAATGAGCAGTTCTTC. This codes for CASSFGGSYNEQFF.

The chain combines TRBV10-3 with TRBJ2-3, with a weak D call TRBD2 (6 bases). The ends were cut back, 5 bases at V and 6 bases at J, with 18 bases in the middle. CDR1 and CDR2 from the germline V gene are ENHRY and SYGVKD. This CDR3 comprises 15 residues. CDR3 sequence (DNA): TGTGCCATCAGTCTCGGACTGGCCCGGGGGGATACGCAGTATTTT. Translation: CAISLGLARGDTQYF.

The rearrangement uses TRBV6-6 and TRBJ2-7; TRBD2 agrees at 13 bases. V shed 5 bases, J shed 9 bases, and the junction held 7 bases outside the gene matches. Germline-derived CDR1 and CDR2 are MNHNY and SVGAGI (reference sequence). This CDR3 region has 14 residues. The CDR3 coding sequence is TGTGCCAGCAGTACTTCCGGGACTAGCGGGACGCAGTACGTC. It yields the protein CASSTSGTSGTQYV.

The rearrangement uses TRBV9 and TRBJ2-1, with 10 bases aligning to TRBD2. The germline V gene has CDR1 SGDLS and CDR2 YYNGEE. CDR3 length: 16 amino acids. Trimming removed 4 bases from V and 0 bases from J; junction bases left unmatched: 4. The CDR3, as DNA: TGTGCCAGCAGCCTCCTAGCGGGGGACTCCTACAATGAGCAGTTCTTC. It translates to CASSLLAGDSYNEQFF.

CDR3 sequence: CAGRGPGGTDTQYF. Here the CDR3 DNA reads TGTGCCGGCCGAGGGCCCGGTGGCACAGATACGCAGTATTTT. The chain recombines TRBV28 with TRBJ2-3; the D gene is possibly TRBD2 (5 bases). The CDR3 spans 14 residues. The V gene lost 11 bases and the J gene lost 1 base, with 16 bases spanning the gap. Germline CDR1 MDHEN, CDR2 SYDVKM.

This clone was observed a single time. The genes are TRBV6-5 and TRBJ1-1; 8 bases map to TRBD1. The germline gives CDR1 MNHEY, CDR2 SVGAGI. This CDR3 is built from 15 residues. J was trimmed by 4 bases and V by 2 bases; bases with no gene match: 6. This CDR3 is CASSYQGAPGTEAFF. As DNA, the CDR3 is TGTGCCAGCAGTTACCAGGGGGCCCCGGGCACTGAAGCTTTCTTT.

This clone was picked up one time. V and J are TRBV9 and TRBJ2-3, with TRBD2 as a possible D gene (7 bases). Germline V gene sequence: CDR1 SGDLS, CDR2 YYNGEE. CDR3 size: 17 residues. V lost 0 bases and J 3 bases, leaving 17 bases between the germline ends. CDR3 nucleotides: TGTGCCAGCAGCGTAGGAGAGGGTAGGGGGGGGACAGATACGCAGTATTTT. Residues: CASSVGEGRGGTDTQYF.

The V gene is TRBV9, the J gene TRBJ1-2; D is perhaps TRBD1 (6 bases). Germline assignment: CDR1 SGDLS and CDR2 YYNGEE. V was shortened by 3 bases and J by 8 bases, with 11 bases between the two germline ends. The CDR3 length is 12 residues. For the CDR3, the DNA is TGTGCCAGCAGCGGCAGGGGTTTAGGCTACACCTTC. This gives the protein CASSGRGLGYTF.

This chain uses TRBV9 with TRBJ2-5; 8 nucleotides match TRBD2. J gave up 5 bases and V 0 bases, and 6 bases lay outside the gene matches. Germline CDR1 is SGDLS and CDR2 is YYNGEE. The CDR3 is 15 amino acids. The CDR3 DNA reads TGTGCCAGCAGCGTAGTAGCGGGGAGGGGGGAGACCCAGTACTTC. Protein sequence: CASSVVAGRGETQYF.

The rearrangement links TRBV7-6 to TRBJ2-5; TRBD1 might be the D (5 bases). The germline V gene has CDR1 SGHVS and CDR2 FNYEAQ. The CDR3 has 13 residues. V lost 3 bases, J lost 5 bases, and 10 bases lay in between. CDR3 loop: CASSLGPAETQYF. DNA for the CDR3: TGTGCCAGCAGCTTGGGGCCCGCGGAGACCCAGTACTTC.

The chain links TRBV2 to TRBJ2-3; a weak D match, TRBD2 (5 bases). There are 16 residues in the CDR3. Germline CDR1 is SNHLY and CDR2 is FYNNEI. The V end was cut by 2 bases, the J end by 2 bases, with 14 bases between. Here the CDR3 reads CASSESPALATDTQYF. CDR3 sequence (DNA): TGTGCCAGCAGTGAATCGCCGGCGCTAGCCACAGATACGCAGTATTTT. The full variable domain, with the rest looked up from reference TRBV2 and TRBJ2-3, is EPEVTQTPSHQVTQMGQEVILRCVPISNHLYFYWYRQILGQKVEFLVSFYNNEISEKSEIFDDQFSVERPDGSNFTLKIRSTKLEDSAMYFCASSESPALATDTQYFGPGTRLTVL.

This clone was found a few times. In DNA form, the CDR3 reads TGTGCCAGCAGCAACCGGGACAAGGAACTGAACACTGAAGCTTTCTTT. This sequence encodes CASSNRDKELNTEAFF. This chain uses TRBV6-2 or TRBV6-3 with TRBJ1-1, with TRBD1 as a possible D gene (6 bases). The V gene lost 6 bases and the J gene lost 0 bases, with 17 bases spanning the gap. Germline loops: CDR1 MNHEY, CDR2 SVGEGT. The CDR3 sequence is 16 residues long.

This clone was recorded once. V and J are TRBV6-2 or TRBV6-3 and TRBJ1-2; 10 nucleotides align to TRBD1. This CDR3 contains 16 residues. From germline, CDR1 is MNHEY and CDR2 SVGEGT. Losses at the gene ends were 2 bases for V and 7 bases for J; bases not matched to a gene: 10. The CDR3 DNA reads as TGTGCCAGCAGTTACCTTGGACAGGGGGAAGGTGGTGGCTACACCTTC. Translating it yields CASSYLGQGEGGGYTF.

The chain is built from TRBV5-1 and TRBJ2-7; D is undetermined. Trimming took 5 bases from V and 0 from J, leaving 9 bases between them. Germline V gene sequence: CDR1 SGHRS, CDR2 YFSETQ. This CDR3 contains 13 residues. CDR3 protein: CASSFDNSYEQYF. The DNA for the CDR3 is TGCGCCAGCAGTTTCGACAACTCCTACGAGCAGTACTTC.

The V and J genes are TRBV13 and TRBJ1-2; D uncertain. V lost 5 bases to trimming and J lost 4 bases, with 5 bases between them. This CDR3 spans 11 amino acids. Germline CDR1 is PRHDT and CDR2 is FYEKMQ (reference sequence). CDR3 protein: CASSTSYGYTF. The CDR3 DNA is TGTGCCAGCAGCACTAGCTATGGCTACACCTTC.

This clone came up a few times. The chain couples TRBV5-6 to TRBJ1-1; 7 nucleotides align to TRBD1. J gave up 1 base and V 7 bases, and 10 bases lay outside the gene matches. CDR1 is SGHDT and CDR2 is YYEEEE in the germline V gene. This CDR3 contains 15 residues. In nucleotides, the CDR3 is TGTGCCAGCGGCACGAGAGACAGGGCGAACACTGAAGCTTTCTTT. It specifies CASGTRDRANTEAFF.

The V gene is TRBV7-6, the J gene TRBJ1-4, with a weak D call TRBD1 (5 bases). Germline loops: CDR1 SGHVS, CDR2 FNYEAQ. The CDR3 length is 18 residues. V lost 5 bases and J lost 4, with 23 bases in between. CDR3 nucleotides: TGTGCCAGCAGCCCCGATGCTATTTACAGGTTCCATAATGAAAAACTGTTTTTT. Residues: CASSPDAIYRFHNEKLFF.

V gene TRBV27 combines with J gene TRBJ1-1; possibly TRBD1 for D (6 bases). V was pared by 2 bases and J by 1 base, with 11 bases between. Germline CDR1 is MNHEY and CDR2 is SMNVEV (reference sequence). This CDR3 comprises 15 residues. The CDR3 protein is CASSLGGAANTEAFF. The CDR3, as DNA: TGTGCCAGCAGTTTAGGGGGCGCAGCGAACACTGAAGCTTTCTTT.

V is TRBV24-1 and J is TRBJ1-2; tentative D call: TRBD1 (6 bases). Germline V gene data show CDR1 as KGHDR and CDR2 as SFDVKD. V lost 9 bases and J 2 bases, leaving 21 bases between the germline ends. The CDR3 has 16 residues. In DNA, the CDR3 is TGTGCCACCCAGGGTCTTTCTCATACAGGGAACTATGGCTACACCTTC. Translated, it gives CATQGLSHTGNYGYTF.

For the CDR3, the DNA is TGTGCCAGTAGTACCCGCTGGCGGGAGGTTTATCACGAGCAGTACGTC. This codes for CASSTRWREVYHEQYV. This chain connects TRBV19 to TRBJ2-7, with 8 bases that match TRBD2. With 4 bases clipped from V and 5 bases from J, the junction kept 13 bases outside the gene matches. Germline values: CDR1 LNHDA, CDR2 SQIVND (reference sequence). There are 16 residues in the CDR3.

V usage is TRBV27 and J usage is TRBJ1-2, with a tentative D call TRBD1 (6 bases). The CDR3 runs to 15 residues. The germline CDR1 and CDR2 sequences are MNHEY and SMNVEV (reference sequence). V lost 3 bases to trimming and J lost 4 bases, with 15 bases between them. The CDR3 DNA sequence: TGTGCCAGCAGTTTGGGGCAGGGGTTTGGCTATGGCTACACCTTC. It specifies CASSLGQGFGYGYTF.

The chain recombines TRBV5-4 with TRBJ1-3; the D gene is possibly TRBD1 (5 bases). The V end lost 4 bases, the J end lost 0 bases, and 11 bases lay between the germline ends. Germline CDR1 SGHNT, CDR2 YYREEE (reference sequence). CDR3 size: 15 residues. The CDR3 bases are TGTGCCAGCAGCCCAAGACAGCCCTCTGGAAACACCATATATTTT. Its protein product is CASSPRQPSGNTIYF. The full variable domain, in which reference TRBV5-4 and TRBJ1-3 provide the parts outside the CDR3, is ETGVTQSPTHLIKTRGQQVTLRCSSQSGHNTVSWYQQALGQGPQFIFQYYREEENGRGNFPPRFSGLQFPNYSSELNVNALELDDSALYLCASSPRQPSGNTIYFGEGSWLTVV.

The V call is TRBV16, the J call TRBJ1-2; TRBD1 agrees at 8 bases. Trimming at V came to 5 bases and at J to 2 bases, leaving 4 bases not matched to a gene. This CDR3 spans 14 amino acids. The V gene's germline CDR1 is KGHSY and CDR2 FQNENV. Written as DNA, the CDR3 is TGTGCCAGCAGCGCCCGACAGGGGAACTATGGCTACACCTTC. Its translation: CASSARQGNYGYTF.

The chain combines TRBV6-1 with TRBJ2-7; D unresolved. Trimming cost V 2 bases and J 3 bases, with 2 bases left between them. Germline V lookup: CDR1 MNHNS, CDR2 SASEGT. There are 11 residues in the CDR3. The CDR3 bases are TGTGCCAGCAGTGAACGCTACGAGCAGTACTTC. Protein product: CASSERYEQYF.

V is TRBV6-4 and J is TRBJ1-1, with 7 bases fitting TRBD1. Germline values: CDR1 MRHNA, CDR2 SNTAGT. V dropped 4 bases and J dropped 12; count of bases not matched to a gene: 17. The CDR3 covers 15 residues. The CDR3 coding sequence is TGTGCCAGCAGTGCGTCCCCGACAGGGTACGAGTCAACTTTCTTT. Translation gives CASSASPTGYESTFF.

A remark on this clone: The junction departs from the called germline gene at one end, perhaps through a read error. This chain's CDR3 is CASTEGGGGNQPQHF. In nucleotides, the CDR3 is TGTGCCAGCACTGAAGGGGGCGGTGGCAATCAGCCCCAGCATTTT. J is TRBJ1-5 and V is TRBV6-1, with 7 positions matching TRBD1. The CDR3 has 15 residues. Germline-derived CDR1 and CDR2 are MNHNS and SASEGT.

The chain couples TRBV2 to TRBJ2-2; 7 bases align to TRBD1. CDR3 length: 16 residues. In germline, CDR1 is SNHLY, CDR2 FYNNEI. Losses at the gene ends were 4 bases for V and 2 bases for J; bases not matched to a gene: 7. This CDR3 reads CASSVTTGINTGELFF. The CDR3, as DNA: TGTGCCAGCAGTGTAACGACAGGGATTAACACCGGGGAGCTGTTTTTT.

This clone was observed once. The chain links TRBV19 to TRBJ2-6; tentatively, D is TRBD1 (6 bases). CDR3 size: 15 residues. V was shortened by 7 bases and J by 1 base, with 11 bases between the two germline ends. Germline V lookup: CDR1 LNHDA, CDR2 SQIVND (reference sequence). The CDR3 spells CASTLQGSGANVLTF. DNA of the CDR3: TGTGCCAGTACCCTACAGGGTTCTGGGGCCAACGTCCTGACTTTC.

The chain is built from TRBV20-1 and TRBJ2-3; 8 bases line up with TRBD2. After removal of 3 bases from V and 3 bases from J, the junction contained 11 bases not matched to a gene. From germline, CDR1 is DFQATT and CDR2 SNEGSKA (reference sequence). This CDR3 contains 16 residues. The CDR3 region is CSASWRAGDLTDTQYF. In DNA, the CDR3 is TGCAGTGCTAGTTGGAGAGCGGGAGATTTGACAGATACGCAGTATTTT.

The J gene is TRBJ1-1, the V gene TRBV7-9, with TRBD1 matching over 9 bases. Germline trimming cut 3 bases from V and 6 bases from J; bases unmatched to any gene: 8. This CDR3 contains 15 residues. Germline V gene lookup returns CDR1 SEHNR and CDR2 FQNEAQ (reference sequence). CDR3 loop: CASSFPGTGTAEAFF. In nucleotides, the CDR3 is TGTGCCAGCAGCTTCCCCGGGACAGGGACGGCTGAAGCTTTCTTT. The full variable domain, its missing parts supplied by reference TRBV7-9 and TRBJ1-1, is DTGVSQNPRHKITKRGQNVTFRCDPISEHNRLYWYRQTLGQGPEFLTYFQNEAQLEKSRLLSDRFSAERPKGSFSTLEIQRTEQGDSAMYLCASSFPGTGTAEAFFGQGTRLTVV.

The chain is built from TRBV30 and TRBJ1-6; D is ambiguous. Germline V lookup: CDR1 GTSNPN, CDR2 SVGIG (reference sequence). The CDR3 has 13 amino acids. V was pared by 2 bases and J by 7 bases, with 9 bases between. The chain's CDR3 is CAWSRGQNSPLHF. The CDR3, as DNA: TGTGCCTGGAGTCGAGGGCAGAATTCACCCCTCCACTTT.